Listed below are T cell receptor beta chains from one sample, sequenced in a study of T cells in localized non-small cell lung cancer. This table comes from immunoSEQ multiplex PCR, and its TCRdb copy is limited to in-frame clones, with some not included. Of tens of thousands of clones listed, approximately 89% are singletons. The specimen comprised peripheral blood, sampled before any cancer treatment. These receptors were obtained from a female donor aged 60 or older with stage I lung adenocarcinoma. CDR3s include the opening cysteine and the closing phenylalanine or tryptophan. The D gene is left open where the match is weak. Clone size is given for some rows only: seen once, a few or many times, or a class if the clone is expanded.

J gene	V gene	clone size	D gene	CDR3 length	CDR3 DNA	CDR3 protein
TRBJ1-3	TRBV30	NA	NA	14	TGTGGATTAGAGACTGCGAGCTCTGGAAACACCATATATTTT	CGLETASSGNTIYF
TRBJ2-6	TRBV18	NA	TRBD1	16	TGTGCCAGCTCTCGAAGACAGGGGACTGGGGCCAACGTCCTGACTTTC	CASSRRQGTGANVLTF
TRBJ1-4	TRBV11-2	NA	NA	14	TGTGCCAGCAGCTTAACCGGGCTCAATGAAAAACTGTTTTTT	CASSLTGLNEKLFF
TRBJ1-2	TRBV27	NA	NA	15	TGTGCCAGCAGTCCCCGGGACGCAGCTAACTATGGCTACACCTTC	CASSPRDAANYGYTF
TRBJ1-3	TRBV7-9	once	NA	14	TGTGCCAGCAGCTGGCGGGGCGCTGGAAACACCATATATTTT	CASSWRGAGNTIYF
TRBJ2-3	TRBV2	NA	NA	14	TGTGCCAGCAGTGTGTTCGTCAGCACAGATACGCAGTATTTT	CASSVFVSTDTQYF
TRBJ1-1	TRBV7-2	NA	NA	13	TGTGCCAGCAGCTTTAGTAGGAACACTGAAGCTTTCTTT	CASSFSRNTEAFF
TRBJ2-5	TRBV2	NA	NA	11	TGTGCCAGCATGCGGCAAGAGACCCAGTACTTC	CASMRQETQYF
TRBJ2-1	TRBV18	NA	TRBD1	15	TGTGCCAGCTCACCCCTGGGACAGGCTCTAAATGAGCAGTTCTTC	CASSPLGQALNEQFF
TRBJ1-5	TRBV7-9	NA	NA	15	TGTGCCAGCAGCCCACCAGGCGGGGGCAATCAGCCCCAGCATTTT	CASSPPGGGNQPQHF
TRBJ1-1	TRBV9	once	TRBD1	15	TGTGCCAGCAGCGTAGAGGGACAGTTGAACACTGAAGCTTTCTTT	CASSVEGQLNTEAFF
TRBJ1-5	TRBV28	few	NA	15	TGTGCCAGCACCTGGGGGCCGTCCGGGAATCAGCCCCAGCATTTT	CASTWGPSGNQPQHF
TRBJ2-6	TRBV10-3	NA	NA	15	TGTGCCACCAACTCTCCCCACTCTGGGGCCAACGTCCTGACTTTC	CATNSPHSGANVLTF
TRBJ1-2	TRBV6-1	NA	NA	13	TGTGCCAGCAATCCAGGGCGTCTCAATGGCTACACCTTC	CASNPGRLNGYTF
TRBJ2-5	TRBV30	NA	NA	12	TGTGCCTGGAATGCAGGCCAAGAGACCCAGTACTTC	CAWNAGQETQYF
TRBJ2-7	TRBV6-1	NA	NA	13	TGTGCCAGCAGTGAACTTCCGGGATACGAGCAGTACTTC	CASSELPGYEQYF
TRBJ1-2	TRBV29-1	NA	NA	12	TGCAGCGGGGGGGGCTTTGACTATGGCTACACCTTC	CSGGGFDYGYTF
TRBJ1-1	TRBV7-6	NA	NA	14	TGTGCCAGCAGCTTTTTGAAGGGCAACACTGAAGCTTTCTTT	CASSFLKGNTEAFF
TRBJ1-1	TRBV7-9	NA	NA	15	TGTGCCAGCAGCTTAGGGGATCCACGGAACACTGAAGCTTTCTTT	CASSLGDPRNTEAFF
TRBJ1-2	TRBV6-6	NA	NA	15	TGTGCCAGCAGTTACTCCCGGGACAACAACTATGGCTACACCTTC	CASSYSRDNNYGYTF
TRBJ2-6	TRBV7-8	NA	NA	15	TGTGCCAGCAGCTCAAGATTCGCCGGGGCCAACGTCCTGACTTTC	CASSSRFAGANVLTF
TRBJ2-1	TRBV15	NA	NA	15	TGTGCCACCAGCAGCGGTGGGGGGGCACGCAATGAGCAGTTCTTC	CATSSGGGARNEQFF
TRBJ1-5	TRBV7-6	NA	NA	13	TGTGCCAGCAGCTTTGGGTCAAATCAGCCCCAGCATTTT	CASSFGSNQPQHF
TRBJ2-1	TRBV18	NA	TRBD1	13	TGTGCCAGCTCACCGGGGGACAGCAATGAGCAGTTCTTC	CASSPGDSNEQFF
TRBJ1-2	TRBV5-4	NA	TRBD1	16	TGTGCCAGCAGCGGTAACCGGGACAGCGCAGACTATGGCTACACCTTC	CASSGNRDSADYGYTF
TRBJ2-1	TRBV7-3	NA	NA	16	TGTGCCAGCAGCCGATTCGGCGGTAATTCGTACAATGAGCAGTTCTTC	CASSRFGGNSYNEQFF
TRBJ2-5	TRBV4-1	NA	NA	15	TGCGCCAGCAGCCAAGATTTGACAGGAGGAGAGACCCAGTACTTC	CASSQDLTGGETQYF
TRBJ2-1	TRBV11-3	NA	TRBD2	16	TGTGCCAGCAGCTCGAGGGGAGGGAGCTCCTACAATGAGCAGTTCTTC	CASSSRGGSSYNEQFF
TRBJ2-1	TRBV29-1	once	NA	14	TGCAGCGTGACCCAGGGGCAGGATTGGAATGAGCAGTTCTTC	CSVTQGQDWNEQFF
TRBJ2-3	TRBV2	NA	TRBD1	14	TGTGCCAGCATCCGACAGGGGATCACAGATACGCAGTATTTT	CASIRQGITDTQYF
TRBJ2-1	TRBV5-6	NA	TRBD2	19	TGTGCCAGCAGCTTGGGCCGACTAGCGGGGGGCCGATCCTACAATGAGCAGTTCTTC	CASSLGRLAGGRSYNEQFF
TRBJ2-7	TRBV29-1	few	NA	16	TGCAGCGTTCGGTCGACCTGGGGCAGGTCGACCTACGAGCAGTACTTC	CSVRSTWGRSTYEQYF
TRBJ2-7	TRBV7-9	NA	TRBD2	14	TGTGCCAGCAGCTTCGGCGGGAGAACCTACGAGCAGTACTTC	CASSFGGRTYEQYF
TRBJ2-7	TRBV5-1	NA	NA	15	TGCGCCAGCAGCTTTGAGCGCCGCGGGGTCTACGAGCAGTACTTC	CASSFERRGVYEQYF
TRBJ1-4	TRBV6-1	NA	NA	13	TGTGCCACCGCCGCAGACTCTAATGAAAAACTGTTTTTT	CATAADSNEKLFF
TRBJ1-1	TRBV6-6	NA	NA	15	TGTGCCAGCAGCCGTTACAAAAACAGAGGAATGGAAGCTTTCTTT	CASSRYKNRGMEAFF
TRBJ2-7	TRBV10-2	NA	NA	12	TGCGCCAGCAGTGAGGGGGGTTACGAGCAGTACTTC	CASSEGGYEQYF
TRBJ2-3	TRBV29-1	NA	NA	10	TGCAGCGGATTAACAGATACGCAGTATTTT	CSGLTDTQYF
TRBJ2-5	TRBV5-1	NA	NA	13	TGCGCCAGCAGCTTGGGACAGGCGGGAACCCAGTACTTC	CASSLGQAGTQYF
TRBJ2-7	TRBV4-2	NA	TRBD2	24	TGTGCCAGCAGCCAAGATCGAGAAAGTCACTGGAAGGTAAGACCTAGCGGGAGTTTGTACGAGCAGTACTTC	CASSQDRESHWKVRPSGSLYEQYF
TRBJ2-7	TRBV6-6	NA	TRBD1	14	TGTGCCAGCATTTCGAGGACAGGTACGGACGAGCAGTACTTC	CASISRTGTDEQYF
TRBJ1-1	TRBV12-5	NA	TRBD1	14	TGTGCTAGTGGCCCCCGACAGGGAAACACTGAAGCTTTCTTT	CASGPRQGNTEAFF
TRBJ2-3	TRBV28	NA	TRBD2	16	TGTGCCAGCAGCCCGGGGACTAGCAAACGCACAGATACGCAGTATTTT	CASSPGTSKRTDTQYF
TRBJ2-1	TRBV7-3	NA	NA	12	TGTGCCAGCAGCTTTTCTTGGGGGGAGCAGTTCTTC	CASSFSWGEQFF
TRBJ2-3	TRBV4-2	NA	TRBD2	12	TGTGCCAGCAGCCAAGGGGGGGGAACGCAGTATTTT	CASSQGGGTQYF
TRBJ2-7	TRBV29-1	NA	NA	12	TGCAGCGTTGAAGAACTGGTTGGCGAGCAGTACTTC	CSVEELVGEQYF
TRBJ1-3	TRBV28	NA	NA	15	TGTGCCAGCAGTTCGCCTGGGAACTCTGGAAACACCATATATTTT	CASSSPGNSGNTIYF
TRBJ2-1	TRBV14	NA	NA	18	TGTGCCAGCAGCCAAGAAGGTCTGTGGCGGGGATCCTACAATGAGCAGTTCTTC	CASSQEGLWRGSYNEQFF
TRBJ2-5	TRBV5-1	NA	NA	13	TGCGCCAGCAGCTCCCCGGGGCAAGAGACCCAGTACTTC	CASSSPGQETQYF
TRBJ1-1	TRBV18	NA	NA	16	TGTGCCAGCTCACCTCAGTCAGTCGGGACGTCCACTGAAGCTTTCTTT	CASSPQSVGTSTEAFF
TRBJ1-3	TRBV30	NA	NA	15	TGTGCCTGGAGGCTGGGGGTTTTCGGTGGAAACACCATATATTTT	CAWRLGVFGGNTIYF
TRBJ2-2	TRBV27	NA	NA	13	TGTGCCAGCAGTCGGCAGGGGTCCGGGGAGCTGTTTTTT	CASSRQGSGELFF
TRBJ2-1	TRBV7-9	NA	NA	11	TGTGCCAGCAGCTCCTGGGATGAGCAGTTCTTC	CASSSWDEQFF
TRBJ1-1	TRBV19	NA	NA	17	TGTGCCAGTAGTATGTTTGGGGGTAGGCGGATGAACACTGAAGCTTTCTTT	CASSMFGGRRMNTEAFF
TRBJ1-2	TRBV30	NA	NA	13	TGTGCCTGGAGTGTGGTAGGGTGGAGTGGCTACACCTTC	CAWSVVGWSGYTF